This T cell receptor (beta chain) was identified during a study of blood T cell repertoires in COVID-19. The protocol was immunoSEQ multiplex PCR, while the TCRdb copy is restricted to in-frame clones and leaves out a portion. Of about 240,000 clones listed, around 86% are singletons. The germline V and J ends were trimmed by 0 bases and 0 bases, with 13 bases remaining between them. This CDR3 has 17 amino acids. Germline V gene lookup returns CDR1 LNHDA and CDR2 SQIVND (reference sequence). The rearrangement links TRBV19 to TRBJ2-3; D remains unclear. Sequencing used peripheral blood. This sequence was found in a woman aged 50 to 60 with COVID-19, enrolled during active disease. In DNA form, the CDR3 reads TGTGCCAGTAGTATAGATATTCGAGTGTATAGCACAGATACGCAGTATTTT. Translating it yields CASSIDIRVYSTDTQYF. The full variable domain, rest sourced from reference TRBV19 and TRBJ2-3, is DGGITQSPKYLFRKEGQNVTLSCEQNLNHDAMYWYRQDPGQGLRLIYYSQIVNDFQKGDIAEGYSVSREKKESFPLTVTSAQKNPTAFYLCASSIDIRVYSTDTQYFGPGTRLTVL.